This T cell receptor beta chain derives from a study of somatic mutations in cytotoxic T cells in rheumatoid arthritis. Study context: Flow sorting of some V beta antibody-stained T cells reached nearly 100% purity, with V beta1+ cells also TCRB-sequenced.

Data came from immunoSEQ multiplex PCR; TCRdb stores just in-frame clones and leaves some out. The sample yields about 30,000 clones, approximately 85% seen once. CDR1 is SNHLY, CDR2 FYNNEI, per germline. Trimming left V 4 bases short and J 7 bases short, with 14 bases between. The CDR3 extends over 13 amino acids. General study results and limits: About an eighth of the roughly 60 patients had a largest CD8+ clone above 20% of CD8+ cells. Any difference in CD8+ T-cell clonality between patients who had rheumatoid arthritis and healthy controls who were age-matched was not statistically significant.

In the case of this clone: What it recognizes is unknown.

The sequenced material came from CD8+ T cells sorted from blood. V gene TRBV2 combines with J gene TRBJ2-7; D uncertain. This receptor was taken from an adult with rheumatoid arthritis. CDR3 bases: TGTGCCAGCAGTGGGGCCCTATTATCTGAGCAGTACTTC. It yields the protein CASSGALLSEQYF. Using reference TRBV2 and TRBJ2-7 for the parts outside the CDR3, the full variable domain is EPEVTQTPSHQVTQMGQEVILRCVPISNHLYFYWYRQILGQKVEFLVSFYNNEISEKSEIFDDQFSVERPDGSNFTLKIRSTKLEDSAMYFCASSGALLSEQYFGPGTRLTVT.